The clone carrying this T cell receptor beta chain appeared many times. Its antigen is undetermined. This record belongs to a study of T cells in Graves' hyperthyroidism and ophthalmopathy. The germline V gene has CDR1 GTSNPN and CDR2 SVGIG (reference sequence). This CDR3 comprises 12 residues. Trimming left V 2 bases short and J 5 bases short, with 9 bases between. Notes on the study in general: The model predicted ophthalmopathy a median roughly six months before onset.

Amplification of TCR beta CDR3 regions was performed using RNA transcripts as template. TCR CDR3 regions were first amplified by RT-PCR with HTBI primers. TCRdb fed the multiplex PCR reads into MiXCR, producing one record per CDR3 protein. The table shows 400,000 or so distinct CDR3 sequences, with more than 14% occurring only once. Input material: blood. This TCR was recovered from a woman in her twenties or thirties with Graves' ophthalmopathy. The rearrangement links TRBV30 to TRBJ2-5, with a tentative D call TRBD2 (6 bases). The CDR3 is CAWSKGTETQYF. In DNA form, the CDR3 reads TGTGCCTGGAGTAAGGGGACTGAGACCCAGTACTTC.